This TCR beta chain derives from a study of lymphopenia after photon versus proton radiotherapy. Clones were read by immunoSEQ multiplex PCR, and TCRdb kept only the in-frame ones, dropping some. The sample has 40,000 or so clones, approximately 83% seen once. Turning to this clone: Its antigen remains unknown.

General study points: After lymphocyte nadir, photon-treated repertoires showed oligoclonal expansion, especially CD8+ Temra. Only patients who died were analyzed for survival; proton advantage is unproven.

With 0 bases removed from V and 9 bases from J, the gap between germline ends came to 11 bases. The germline CDR1 and CDR2 sequences are MGHRA and YSYEKL. There are 13 residues in the CDR3. This specimen was peripheral blood, taken from a patient treated with photon-based radiotherapy. This chain uses TRBV4-1 with TRBJ1-1; no clear D gene. The clonotype was recovered from a man aged 40-50 years with gastric cancer. The CDR3 is CASSQDYGVKAFF. The DNA of the CDR3 is TGCGCCAGCAGCCAAGATTATGGGGTAAAAGCTTTCTTT.